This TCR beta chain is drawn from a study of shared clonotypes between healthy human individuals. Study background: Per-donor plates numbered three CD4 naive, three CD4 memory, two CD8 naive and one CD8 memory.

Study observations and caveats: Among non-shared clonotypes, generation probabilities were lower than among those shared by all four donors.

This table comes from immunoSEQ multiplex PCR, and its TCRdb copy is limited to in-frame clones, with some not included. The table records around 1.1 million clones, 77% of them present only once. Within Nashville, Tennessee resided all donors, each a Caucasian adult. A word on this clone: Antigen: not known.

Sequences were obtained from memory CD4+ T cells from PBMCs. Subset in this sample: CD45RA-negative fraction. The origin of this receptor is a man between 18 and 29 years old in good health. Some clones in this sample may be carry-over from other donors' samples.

The CDR3 spells CASSVPPTGDTGELFF. Written as DNA, the CDR3 is TGTGCCAGCAGCGTCCCGCCTACCGGGGACACCGGGGAGCTGTTTTTT. The rearrangement uses TRBV9 and TRBJ2-2, with D possibly TRBD2 on 5 matching bases. The CDR3 sequence is 16 residues long. The V gene's germline CDR1 is SGDLS and CDR2 YYNGEE. V lost 2 bases, J lost 3 bases, and 14 bases lay in between. The full variable domain, rest sourced from reference TRBV9 and TRBJ2-2, is DSGVTQTPKHLITATGQRVTLRCSPRSGDLSVYWYQQSLDQGLQFLIQYYNGEERAKGNILERFSAQQFPDLHSELNLSSLELGDSALYFCASSVPPTGDTGELFFGEGSRLTVL.